The rows below give T cell receptor beta chains drawn from one sample of a study of cytotoxic CD8 clonotypes in ibrutinib-treated CLL. Produced via immunoSEQ multiplex PCR; TCRdb's table is partial and in-frame only. In the table there are about 140,000 clones, more than 75% of which are singletons. Sample: PBMCs, taken after 36 months of ibrutinib treatment. These receptors originate from a human donor with chronic lymphocytic leukemia. Both conserved end residues are part of each CDR3. Each record gives: V gene, clone size, D gene, J gene, CDR3 DNA, CDR3 protein. A D gene is named only where the DNA matches it firmly. Expanded clones get a size class; other rows say once, few or many, or leave the size out.

TRBV5-1,.,.,TRBJ1-3,TGCGCCAGCAGCTTTGACGGCAACTCTGGAAACACCATATATTTT,CASSFDGNSGNTIYF
TRBV18,.,.,TRBJ2-7,TGTGCCAGCTCACCACCGGTCGGCGGCCGCGGGGAGCAGTACTTC,CASSPPVGGRGEQYF
TRBV6-5,.,.,TRBJ2-7,TGTGCCAGCAGTTACTCATACAGGGCTCGGGACGAGCAGTACTTC,CASSYSYRARDEQYF
TRBV14,.,.,TRBJ1-1,TGTGCCAGCAGCCTCAGTTCAAGTAATAAGAACACTGAAGCTTTCTTT,CASSLSSSNKNTEAFF
TRBV15,.,.,TRBJ2-1,TGTGCCACCAGGTCGGATGGCAGCTCCTACAATGAGCAGTTCTTC,CATRSDGSSYNEQFF
TRBV5-1,.,.,TRBJ2-5,TGCGCCAGCAGCCCCCCCCGCCAAGAGACCCAGTACTTC,CASSPPRQETQYF
TRBV7-9,.,.,TRBJ2-7,TGTGCCAGCAGCCCCGTGGGCTTCGAGCAGTACTTC,CASSPVGFEQYF
TRBV30,.,TRBD1,TRBJ1-3,TGTGCCTGGAGAGGAGCAGGGGGTGGAAACACCATATATTTT,CAWRGAGGGNTIYF
TRBV30,.,.,TRBJ1-5,TGTGCCTGGAGTGTAGCGTTGGGGCCCCAGCATTTT,CAWSVALGPQHF
TRBV19,.,.,TRBJ1-1,TGTGCCAGTAGTATGACCCATCTGAACACTGAAGCTTTCTTT,CASSMTHLNTEAFF
TRBV2,.,.,TRBJ2-1,TGTGCCAGCAGGAGGGACTCCGTGGTTGGGTTCTTC,CASRRDSVVGFF
TRBV11-1,.,.,TRBJ2-2,TGTGCCAGCAGCTTAGCAGGTTTTGGAGTCGGGGAGCTGTTTTTT,CASSLAGFGVGELFF
TRBV19,.,.,TRBJ1-5,TGTGCCAGTAGAGGGGCAGCGTATAGCAATCAGCCCCAGCATTTT,CASRGAAYSNQPQHF
TRBV7-9,.,.,TRBJ1-2,TGTGCCAGCAGCTTGGGAGCCTATGGCTACACCTTC,CASSLGAYGYTF
TRBV6-1,once,.,TRBJ2-1,TGTGCCAGCAGTGAAGCCCTACAAGCCACAGGGACTGAGCAGTTCTTC,CASSEALQATGTEQFF
TRBV7-8,once,TRBD1,TRBJ1-4,TGTGCCAGCAGCAACACCCCGGGACAGATTGAAAAACTGTTTTTT,CASSNTPGQIEKLFF
TRBV6-1,.,TRBD1,TRBJ1-5,TGTGCCAGCAGTCCCGGACAGGGCAATCAGCCCCAGCATTTT,CASSPGQGNQPQHF
TRBV9,once,TRBD1,TRBJ1-1,TGTGCCAGCAGCACCAAGAGGGACAGGGTGAACACTGAAGCTTTCTTT,CASSTKRDRVNTEAFF
TRBV6-1,.,.,TRBJ2-7,TGTGCCATAGAAATCTACGGAACCTACGAGCAGTACTTC,CAIEIYGTYEQYF
TRBV5-1,.,.,TRBJ2-3,TGCGCCAGCAGTAGGGCAGATACGCAGTATTTT,CASSRADTQYF
TRBV11-2,.,.,TRBJ1-6,TGTGCCAGCAGCTTAGAATACGGAACTAATTCACCCCTCCACTTT,CASSLEYGTNSPLHF
TRBV7-3,once,TRBD2,TRBJ2-3,TGTGCCAGCAGCCCCCTAGGAGGGGAGGGTACGCAGTATTTT,CASSPLGGEGTQYF
TRBV13,.,.,TRBJ2-7,TGTGCCAGCAGCTTACAGTTTTTCGAGCAGTACTTC,CASSLQFFEQYF
TRBV7-8,.,.,TRBJ1-5,TGTGCCAGCAGCTTACTGAGCAATCAGCCCCAGCATTTT,CASSLLSNQPQHF
TRBV30,.,.,TRBJ1-2,TGTGCCTGGAGCCAGGGACCCGAAACCCATGGCTACACCTTC,CAWSQGPETHGYTF
TRBV9,few,.,TRBJ2-5,TGTGCCAGCAGCGTAGGTGCACTGCAAGAGACCCAGTACTTC,CASSVGALQETQYF
TRBV5-1,.,.,TRBJ2-3,TGCGCCAGCAGCTTGGACAGGGTGGATACGCAGTATTTT,CASSLDRVDTQYF
TRBV30,.,.,TRBJ1-2,TGTGCCTGGAGTGTCGACAAGTATGGCTACACCTTC,CAWSVDKYGYTF
TRBV2,.,.,TRBJ2-7,TGTGCCAGCAGTGAACACGAGGTCAGCCTCAGGTACTCCTACGAGCAGTACTTC,CASSEHEVSLRYSYEQYF
TRBV19,.,TRBD1,TRBJ2-5,TGTGCCAGTAGTAGCGGACAGGCAGGGGCCCAGTACTTC,CASSSGQAGAQYF
TRBV19,.,TRBD1,TRBJ2-7,TGTGCCAGTAGTCCCCGGACAGGGGGTTGGTACGAGCAGTACTTC,CASSPRTGGWYEQYF
TRBV30,.,TRBD1,TRBJ2-7,TGTGCCTGGACCCCCGGGACAGTCTCCTACGAGCAGTACTTC,CAWTPGTVSYEQYF
TRBV5-1,.,.,TRBJ1-5,TGCGCCAGCAGCCTACACGGGGGACGGGATCAGCCCCAGCATTTT,CASSLHGGRDQPQHF
TRBV30,.,.,TRBJ2-7,TGTGCCTGGAGTGTACGATATAGCGGAACCTCCTACGAGCAGTACTTC,CAWSVRYSGTSYEQYF
TRBV2,few,.,TRBJ1-4,TGTGCCAGCAGGTCCGACCAGGGTGAAAAACTGTTTTTT,CASRSDQGEKLFF
TRBV18,.,.,TRBJ2-3,TGTGCCAGCTCACCTCGTACCTCCGACACAGATACGCAGTATTTT,CASSPRTSDTDTQYF
TRBV29-1,.,.,TRBJ2-3,TGCAGCGTTGAAAATACCGGCACAGATACGCAGTATTTT,CSVENTGTDTQYF
TRBV5-1,.,.,TRBJ1-2,TGCGCCAGCAGCCCGGGGGGGACAACCTATGGCTACACCTTC,CASSPGGTTYGYTF
TRBV30,few,TRBD1,TRBJ1-5,TGTGCCTGGAATCAGGGGGGAACGTCTCAGCCCCAGCATTTT,CAWNQGGTSQPQHF
TRBV5-1,once,.,TRBJ2-3,TGCGCCAGCAGCTTGGTAGTGGAAGATACGCAGTATTTT,CASSLVVEDTQYF
TRBV5-1,.,.,TRBJ2-7,TGCGCCAGCAGCTTGGGGTGGGGCGGCGAGCAGTACTTC,CASSLGWGGEQYF
TRBV27,once,TRBD1,TRBJ1-2,TGTGCCAGCAGTTTATGGACAGGGGTTCTCACCTTC,CASSLWTGVLTF
TRBV5-1,.,TRBD2,TRBJ2-3,TGCGCCAGCAGCTTATTAGCGGGGGGTTTGACAGATACGCAGTATTTT,CASSLLAGGLTDTQYF
TRBV5-1,.,TRBD1,TRBJ2-7,TGCGCCAGCAGCCCCGGACAGGGTATGAAAGAGCAGTACTTC,CASSPGQGMKEQYF
TRBV27,.,.,TRBJ1-1,TGTGCCAGCAGTTTAGTCCGCGGCCATGAAGCTTTCTTT,CASSLVRGHEAFF